This is a list of T cell receptor beta chains from one sample in a study of regulatory T cells in long-lasting Graves disease. TCRdb passed the multiplex PCR reads through MiXCR, listing each CDR3 protein once. Among 550,000 or so distinct CDR3 sequences listed, around 12% were seen once. Separately, the same data were catalogued under a study of T cells in Graves' hyperthyroidism and ophthalmopathy.

The source was peripheral blood mononuclear cells (PBMCs), collected at new diagnosis, from a patient treated with antithyroid drugs. These receptors were taken from a woman between 25 and 40 years old with Graves disease. Each CDR3 is given with its conserved first and last residue. The order of the fields is clone size, D gene, V gene, J gene, CDR3 protein, CDR3 DNA. The D gene is left open where the match is weak. Size values are once, few and many counts, or a class for expanded clones, and some rows have none.

size: few
D: TRBD2
V: TRBV5-1
J: TRBJ2-7
CDR3: CASSTGLAGDYEQYF
DNA: TGCGCCAGCAGCACTGGACTAGCGGGAGATTACGAGCAGTACTTC

size: many
D: TRBD1
V: TRBV27
J: TRBJ1-1
CDR3: CASSLGTGSNTEAFF
DNA: TGTGCCAGCAGTTTAGGGACAGGCTCGAACACTGAAGCTTTCTTT

size: few
D: .
V: TRBV24-1
J: TRBJ2-2
CDR3: CATSDPGLQLNSNTGELFF
DNA: TGTGCCACCAGTGACCCCGGACTACAACTAAACTCGAACACCGGGGAGCTGTTTTTT

size: many
D: TRBD2
V: TRBV28
J: TRBJ2-7
CDR3: CAISKAGGSYEQYF
DNA: TGTGCAATCTCTAAAGCGGGAGGATCCTACGAGCAGTACTTC

size: .
D: .
V: TRBV25-1
J: TRBJ2-3
CDR3: CASSERLTAHTQYF
DNA: TGTGCCAGCAGTGAGCGACTAACGGCCCATACGCAGTATTTT

size: .
D: .
V: TRBV6-2/TRBV6-3
J: TRBJ1-5
CDR3: CASSYSSGQPQHF
DNA: TGTGCCAGCAGTTACTCGAGTGGGCAGCCCCAGCATTTT

size: many
D: TRBD2
V: TRBV2
J: TRBJ2-5
CDR3: CASTPTSAYKETQYF
DNA: TGTGCCAGCACTCCGACTAGCGCCTATAAAGAGACCCAGTACTTC

size: .
D: .
V: TRBV19
J: TRBJ1-1
CDR3: CASSLRGGRAFF
DNA: TGTGCCAGTAGTCTCCGGGGGGGGCGAGCTTTCTTT

size: many
D: TRBD2
V: TRBV19
J: TRBJ2-1
CDR3: CASSIGWREGPRNEQFF
DNA: TGTGCCAGTAGTATAGGTTGGCGGGAGGGCCCCCGAAATGAGCAGTTCTTC

size: few
D: .
V: TRBV27
J: TRBJ1-1
CDR3: CASSLRNRVGAEAFF
DNA: TGTGCCAGCAGTTTAAGGAACAGGGTAGGGGCTGAAGCTTTCTTT

size: .
D: .
V: TRBV15
J: TRBJ2-3
CDR3: CATSRGWADSTDTQYF
DNA: TGTGCCACCAGCAGAGGCTGGGCAGATAGCACAGATACGCAGTATTTT

size: .
D: TRBD1
V: TRBV20-1
J: TRBJ1-4
CDR3: CSTRQGSGGEKLFF
DNA: TGCAGTACTAGACAGGGGTCGGGGGGTGAAAAACTGTTTTTT

size: .
D: .
V: TRBV9
J: TRBJ2-2
CDR3: CASGMGATGELFF
DNA: TGTGCCAGCGGAATGGGCGCCACCGGGGAGCTGTTTTTT

size: few
D: TRBD1
V: TRBV15
J: TRBJ1-4
CDR3: CATRRDRAGNEKLFF
DNA: TGTGCCACCAGGAGAGACAGGGCTGGTAATGAAAAACTGTTTTTT